This T cell receptor beta chain emerged from a study of identical twins (dated by TCRdb to the mid-2010s). For the wider study: TCR alpha and beta repertoires from monozygotic twins, unrelated adults of various ages and cord blood were deep-sequenced to test whether fetal clonotypes persist. To rule out contamination, the twin experiments were replicated at different times with different library preparation protocols. Study-wide conclusions, independent of this receptor: In monozygotic twins, recombination models systematically underestimated out-of-frame TCR alpha sharing, but the models matched the sharing seen between unrelated individuals. Because the same donors could not be followed over many years, the conclusions depended on cross-sectional statistical analysis. Excess twin sharing in beta out-of-frame sequences was weaker because fewer shared sequences lowered the signal-to-noise ratio. Invariant T cells such as MAIT and iNKT could partly confound zero-insertion analyses, though diverse VJ usage argued against this for most clonotypes. Fewer insertions were carried by abundant cord blood beta clonotypes, a similar but weaker trend appeared in young adult naive repertoires, and no such trend appeared in memory repertoires. Compared with coincidental sharing between unrelated individuals, out-of-frame TCR alpha sequences shared between twins had an excess of sequences with low generation probability.

The library was made by 5' RACE. For sequencing, an Illumina HiSeq 2000 was employed. Template switching introduced a universal primer binding site; the final cDNA contained a unique molecular identifier, enabling accurate counting of TCR cDNA molecules. Specific primers in the conserved constant-segment region were used to synthesize first-strand cDNA for TCR alpha and beta chains. Each cDNA library was double barcoded, with a SMART-Mk sample barcode plus Illumina barcodes, to control for contamination. TruSeq adapter sequences along with Illumina sample barcodes were introduced in two successive PCR steps. The TCR alpha and beta cDNA libraries were sequenced on the Illumina HiSeq platform using custom primers. Processing in the source paper ran as follows. MiGEC processed the raw reads to extract unique molecular identifiers, while MiXCR was used to determine the CDR3 positions. For each individual, recombination models were inferred using an EM algorithm with the repgenHMM and IGoR tools. Shared clonotypes were analyzed with the tcR package in R, and sharing was normalized by the product of cloneset sizes. Out-of-frame nonproductive sequences were analyzed to study raw recombination free of thymic and clonal selection effects. TCRdb passed the public sequencing reads through fastp at Q25 and MiXCR, retaining productive beta sequences. Each CDR3 protein gets just one entry, which takes the most common genes and DNA from the rows behind it. TCRdb assigned the V and J calls; the authors' analysis was not used. The sample data list under 1 million distinct CDR3 sequences, and about 12% of these were observed just once. 1.5% to 2% of the sample is in the top ten clones.

This clonotype was observed a few times. The clone's antigen remains unknown. No quality values exist for individual bases; no much larger clone is one base distant. According to the germline V gene (reference sequence), CDR1 reads SEHNR and CDR2 reads FQNEAQ. Relative to germline, V is 0 bases shorter and J is 5 bases shorter, with 20 bases between their ends. Taken from cysteine to phenylalanine, the CDR3 has 17 residues. This entry keeps only the CDR3 DNA: 51 bases, framed from base 1. All donors were healthy Caucasians. The twin cohort comprised three pairs of female monozygotic twins, all aged roughly 18 to 30 years. RNA for TCR libraries was isolated from peripheral blood mononuclear cells. The same data also went into a second study, on yellow fever vaccine responses in identical twins. Drawing on the second study: According to the authors, in identical twins the way T cells responded to vaccination appeared partly convergent and partly personalized. Focusing on identical twins, the study followed the T cell clones that responded to the vaccine, and did so with precision.

The sequenced sample was PBMCs. The V and J segments used are TRBV7-9 and TRBJ2-7, with a weak D call of TRBD2 (5 bases match). The TCR was taken from a woman under 30 in good health. The CDR3 region: CASSLAVEGVFRNEQYF. The DNA sequence is TGTGCCAGCAGCTTAGCGGTTGAGGGAGTGTTTCGGAACGAGCAGTACTTC.